These T cell receptor beta chains were read from a single sample in a study of OX40 agonist ivuxolimab in advanced cancers. The protocol was immunoSEQ multiplex PCR, while the TCRdb copy is restricted to in-frame clones and leaves out a portion. This sample has around 35,000 clones; 78% occur once, and the top ten carry roughly 12%. Here the sequenced sample was CD4+ or CD8+ T cells sorted from blood, taken in a trial of the OX40 agonist ivuxolimab. These receptors all come from an adult with an advanced solid tumor such as melanoma, head and neck, liver or kidney cancer. Each CDR3 is given with its conserved first and last residue. Each record gives: V gene, CDR3 protein.

>TRBV7-6
CASSPTSGLGYESPLHF
>TRBV9
CASSPYSGANVLTF
>TRBV10-3
CAISERDTDPQYF
>TRBV5-6
CASSLAQRGQYF
>TRBV11-2
CASHPTALYEQYF
>TRBV15
CATSRDRGTDTQYF
>TRBV7-9
CASSSLEGSETQYF
>TRBV30
CAWSVGRNYGYTF
>TRBV6-6
CASSYSTGKNTGELFF
>TRBV27
CASSSGGPNEKLFF
>TRBV1
CTSSQDSGGGLRETQYF
>TRBV6-5
CASSRDRSTYEQYF
>TRBV10-3
CAISAGSGYTF
>TRBV19
CASSIVGTGMNQPQHF
>TRBV11-3
CASSRRGWGLETQYF
>TRBV6-6
CASRRDSTTNEKLFF
>TRBV5-1
CASSVDGELEFF
>TRBV5-1
CASSPAGGNSGELFF
>TRBV5-6
CASSAIVAASAGANVLTF
>TRBV15
CATSRDAGGGEKLFF
>TRBV5-4
CASSFLSTGELFF
>TRBV6-1
CASSVTSATDTQYF
>TRBV19
CASSHSGGPYEQYF
>TRBV5-1
CASSLGGQGQETQYF
>TRBV28
CASSLWGLDAYNEQFF
>TRBV12-1
CASSFGTGETQYF
>TRBV28
CASSLFKGAYEQYF
>TRBV28
CASSLGGRDYTIYF
>TRBV19
CASSTSRSYNEQFF
>TRBV4-2
CASSSRTEYEQYF
>TRBV18
CASSIAREQPQHF
>TRBV6-1
CASSEWPGNTIYF
>TRBV28
CASSFGGPLYEQYF
>TRBV7-2
CASSLTPTSGRNEQFF
>TRBV19
CASSARQFGELFF
>TRBV6-5
CASSSGQFFNSPLHF